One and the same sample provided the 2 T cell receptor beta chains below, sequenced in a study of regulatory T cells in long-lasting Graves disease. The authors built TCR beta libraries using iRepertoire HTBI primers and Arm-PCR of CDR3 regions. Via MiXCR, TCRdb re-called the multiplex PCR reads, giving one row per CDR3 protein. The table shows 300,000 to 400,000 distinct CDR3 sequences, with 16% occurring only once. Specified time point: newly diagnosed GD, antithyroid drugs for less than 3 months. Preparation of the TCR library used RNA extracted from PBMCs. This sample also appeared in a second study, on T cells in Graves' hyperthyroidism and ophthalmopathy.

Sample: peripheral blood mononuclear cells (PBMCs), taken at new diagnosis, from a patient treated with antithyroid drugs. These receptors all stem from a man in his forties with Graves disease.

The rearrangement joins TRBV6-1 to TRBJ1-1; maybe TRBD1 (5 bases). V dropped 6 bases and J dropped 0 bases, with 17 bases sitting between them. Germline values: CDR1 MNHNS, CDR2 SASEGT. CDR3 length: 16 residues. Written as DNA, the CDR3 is TGTGCCAGCAGCCTCCGAGGTGGGGGGATGAACACTGAAGCTTTCTTT. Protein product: CASSLRGGGMNTEAFF.

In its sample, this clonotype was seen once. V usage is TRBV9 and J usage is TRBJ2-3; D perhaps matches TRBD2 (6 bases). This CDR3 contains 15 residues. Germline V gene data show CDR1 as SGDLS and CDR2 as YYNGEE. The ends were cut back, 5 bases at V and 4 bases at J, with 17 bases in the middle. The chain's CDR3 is CASRPRGKPADTQYF. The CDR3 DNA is TGTGCCAGCAGACCTCGGGGGAAGCCGGCAGATACGCAGTATTTT.